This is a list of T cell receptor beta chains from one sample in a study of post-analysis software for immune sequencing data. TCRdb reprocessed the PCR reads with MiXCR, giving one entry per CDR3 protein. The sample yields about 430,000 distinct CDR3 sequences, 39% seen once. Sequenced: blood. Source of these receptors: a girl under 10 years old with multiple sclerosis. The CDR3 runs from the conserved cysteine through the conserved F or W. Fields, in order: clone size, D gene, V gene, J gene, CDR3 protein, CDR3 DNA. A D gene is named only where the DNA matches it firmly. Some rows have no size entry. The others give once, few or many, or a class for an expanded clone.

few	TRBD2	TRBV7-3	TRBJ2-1	CASSLFGTSVTNEQFF	TGTGCCAGCAGCCTGTTCGGCACTAGCGTTACCAATGAGCAGTTCTTC
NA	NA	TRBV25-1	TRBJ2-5	CASSELRETQYF	TGTGCCAGCAGTGAATTAAGGGAGACCCAGTACTTC
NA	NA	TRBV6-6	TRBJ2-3	CASSYDRYSTDTQYF	TGTGCCAGCAGTTACGACAGATATAGCACAGATACGCAGTATTTT
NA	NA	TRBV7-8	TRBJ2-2	CASTPPAQPRLFF	TGTGCCAGCACCCCACCGGCACAGCCCAGGCTGTTTTTT
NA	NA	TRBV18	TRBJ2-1	CASSRDIARTNNEQFF	TGTGCCAGCTCACGTGATATAGCAAGGACCAACAATGAGCAGTTCTTC
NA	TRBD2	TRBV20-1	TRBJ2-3	CSAREPSGSLTDTQYF	TGCAGTGCTAGAGAGCCCAGCGGGAGTTTAACAGATACGCAGTATTTT
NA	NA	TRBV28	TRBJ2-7	CASSLHSFIGQYF	TGTGCCAGCAGTTTACACAGCTTTATTGGGCAGTACTTC
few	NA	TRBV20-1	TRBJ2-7	CSASFLQQTPYEQYF	TGCAGTGCTAGTTTCCTCCAACAAACCCCTTACGAGCAGTACTTC
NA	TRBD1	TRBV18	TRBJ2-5	CASSPPGTGYREQYF	TGTGCCAGCTCACCACCAGGGACAGGGTATCGTGAGCAGTACTTC
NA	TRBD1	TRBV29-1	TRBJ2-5	CSASTLVMGQGYETQYF	TGCAGCGCTAGCACTCTAGTTATGGGACAGGGGTACGAGACCCAGTACTTC
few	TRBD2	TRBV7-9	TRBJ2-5	CAIVNSAAGGQRAQYF	TGTGCCATCGTTAACTCCGCAGCGGGGGGACAGAGGGCCCAGTACTTC
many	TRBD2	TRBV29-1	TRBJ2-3	CSVEELAEGSTDTQYF	TGCAGCGTTGAAGAGCTAGCGGAGGGCAGCACAGATACGCAGTATTTT
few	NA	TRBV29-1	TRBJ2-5	CSVVSGSSETQYF	TGCAGCGTTGTCTCTGGCAGCTCAGAGACCCAGTACTTC
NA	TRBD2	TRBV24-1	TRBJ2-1	CATSGTSRREWSEQFF	TGTGCCACCAGTGGGACTAGCAGGAGGGAGTGGAGTGAGCAGTTCTTC
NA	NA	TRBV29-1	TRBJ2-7	CSVVGSRYEQYF	TGCAGCGTTGTCGGTAGCCGCTACGAGCAGTACTTC
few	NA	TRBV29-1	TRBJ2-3	CSVERTLSADTQYF	TGCAGCGTTGAACGGACCCTCTCTGCAGATACGCAGTATTTT
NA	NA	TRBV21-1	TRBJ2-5	CASRKVRRQETQYF	TGTGCCAGCAGAAAAGTACGGCGCCAAGAGACCCAGTACTTC
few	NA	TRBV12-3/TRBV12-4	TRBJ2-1	CASSLTIDGYNEQFF	TGTGCCAGCAGCCTTACGATCGACGGATACAATGAGCAGTTCTTC
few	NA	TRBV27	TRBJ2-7	CASSLLASKEQYF	TGTGCCAGCAGCCTCCTCGCTAGCAAGGAGCAGTACTTC
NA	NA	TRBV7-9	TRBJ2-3	CASSRSGGDTQYF	TGTGCCAGCAGCCGCTCCGGCGGGGATACGCAGTATTTT
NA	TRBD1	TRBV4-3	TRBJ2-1	CASSQDFHRGPTYNEQFF	TGCGCCAGCAGCCAAGATTTCCACAGGGGGCCCACCTACAATGAGCAGTTCTTC
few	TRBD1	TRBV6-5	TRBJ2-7	CASSYNLGTVTYEQYF	TGTGCCAGCAGTTACAACCTCGGGACAGTCACCTACGAGCAGTACTTC
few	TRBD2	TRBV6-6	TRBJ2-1	CASNGPSGGTYNEQFF	TGTGCCAGCAATGGTCCTTCGGGAGGAACCTACAATGAGCAGTTCTTC
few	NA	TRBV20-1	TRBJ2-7	CSASRRHEQYF	TGCAGTGCTAGCCGGAGGCACGAGCAGTACTTC
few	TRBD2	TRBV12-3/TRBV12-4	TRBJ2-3	CASSFGLAGGKDTQYF	TGTGCCAGCAGTTTCGGACTAGCGGGGGGAAAAGATACGCAGTATTTT
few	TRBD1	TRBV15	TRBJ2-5	CATSSDRESETQYF	TGTGCCACCAGCAGCGACAGGGAGTCGGAGACCCAGTACTTC